One sample yielded the 32 T cell receptor beta chains listed below, sequenced in a study of CD8 T cells in Susac syndrome (dated by TCRdb to 2018 to 2020). Library construction relied on the immunoSEQ multiplex PCR assay. RNA was extracted using the RNeasy kit, and roughly 0.5 to 1 ug of the RNA was reverse transcribed with random hexamers. Clones were called with MiXCR by TCRdb after fastp trimmed the public reads at Q25, and only in-frame beta chains were retained. Rows with a matching CDR3 protein are joined into one entry that keeps the most common DNA and genes. The sample table shows hundreds of thousands of distinct CDR3 sequences, and just over 90% are seen once. Together, the top ten hold about 0.071% of the sample. Sample: CD4+ T cells from PBMCs. Receptor source: a human donor with multiple sclerosis.

V and J are TRBV30 and TRBJ1-3; weak D call: TRBD1 (6 bases). Deletions cut 0 bases from V and 0 bases from J, with 9 bases between. Germline V gene lookup returns CDR1 GTSNPN and CDR2 SVGIG (reference sequence). The length of the CDR3 is 15 residues. CDR3 sequence reads: CAWSVGQLSGNTIYF. CDR3 coding DNA: TGTGCCTGGAGTGTAGGACAGCTCTCTGGAAACACCATATATTTT.

The gene calls are TRBV2 and TRBJ2-3; TRBD1 matches at 8 bases. The ends lost 5 bases at V and 4 bases at J; junction bases unmatched: 8. The CDR3 has 15 amino acids. Germline CDR1 is SNHLY and CDR2 is FYNNEI. The CDR3 protein is CASSLQGGVADTQYF. The CDR3 region has the DNA TGTGCCAGCAGTTTACAGGGGGGAGTAGCAGATACGCAGTATTTT. The full variable domain, its missing parts supplied by reference TRBV2 and TRBJ2-3, is EPEVTQTPSHQVTQMGQEVILRCVPISNHLYFYWYRQILGQKVEFLVSFYNNEISEKSEIFDDQFSVERPDGSNFTLKIRSTKLEDSAMYFCASSLQGGVADTQYFGPGTRLTVL.

The genes are TRBV7-9 and TRBJ1-3, with D unclear. The germline V and J ends were trimmed by 5 bases and 0 bases, with 11 bases remaining between them. The germline CDR1 and CDR2 sequences are SEHNR and FQNEAQ (reference sequence). The CDR3 has 15 amino acids. As DNA, the CDR3 is TGTGCCAGCAGCCCGGACGGCTACTCTGGAAACACCATATATTTT. Its translation: CASSPDGYSGNTIYF.

This rearrangement joins TRBV20-1 to TRBJ2-3, with TRBD2 matching over 9 bases. Germline trimming cut 5 bases from V and 6 bases from J; bases unmatched to any gene: 12. Germline V CDR1 and CDR2: DFQATT, SNEGSKA (reference sequence). There are 15 residues in the CDR3. The CDR3 DNA reads TGCAGTGCTCCCCAGATAGCGGGAGAGGGTGATACGCAGTATTTT. It encodes CSAPQIAGEGDTQYF.

The chain has TRBV12-3 or TRBV12-4 and TRBJ2-3; possibly TRBD2 for D (5 bases). The CDR3 has 17 residues. V dropped 4 bases and J dropped 5 bases, with 22 bases sitting between them. CDR3 amino acids: CASSSGLVGWIGDTQYF. The CDR3 DNA reads TGTGCCAGCAGTTCCGGACTGGTGGGGTGGATAGGAGATACGCAGTATTTT.

The chain carries TRBV6-6 and TRBJ2-3; D not resolved. The length of the CDR3 is 13 residues. CDR1 is MNHNY and CDR2 is SVGAGI in the germline V gene (reference sequence). The germline V and J ends were trimmed by 6 bases and 4 bases, with 11 bases remaining between them. CDR3 DNA: TGTGCCAGCAGGCCAGCAAGGGCAGATACGCAGTATTTT. Translating gives CASRPARADTQYF.

This CDR3 is CASSFEGDEQYF. Written as DNA, the CDR3 is TGTGCCAGCAGCTTCGAAGGGGATGAGCAGTACTTC. This rearrangement joins TRBV7-3 to TRBJ2-7; maybe TRBD1 (5 bases). V lost 3 bases to trimming and J lost 7 bases, with 10 bases between them. The CDR3 is made up of 12 amino acids. The germline V gene encodes CDR1 SGHTA and CDR2 FQGTGA. The full variable domain, rest sourced from reference TRBV7-3 and TRBJ2-7, is GAGVSQTPSNKVTEKGKYVELRCDPISGHTALYWYRQSLGQGPEFLIYFQGTGAADDSGLPNDRFFAVRPEGSVSTLKIQRTERGDSAVYLCASSFEGDEQYFGPGTRLTVT.

The gene calls are TRBV6-1 and TRBJ2-3; 15 bases are a match to TRBD2. The germline CDR1 and CDR2 sequences are MNHNS and SASEGT. The CDR3 length is 17 residues. The V gene end was trimmed by 5 bases and the J gene end by 5 bases; junction bases not matched to a gene: 8. The CDR3 region is CASSIWTSGGGGDTQYF. Written as DNA, the CDR3 is TGTGCCAGCAGTATCTGGACTAGCGGGGGGGGTGGAGATACGCAGTATTTT.

The rearrangement links TRBV11-2 to TRBJ2-5, with D tentatively TRBD1 or TRBD2 (5 bases each). This CDR3 is built from 14 residues. Between the trimmed V and J ends, which lost 5 bases and 4 bases, there was a span of 14 bases. Germline loops: CDR1 SGHAT, CDR2 FQNNGV. The CDR3 DNA reads TGTGCCAGCAGCGGAATGAGGGGCATAGAGACCCAGTACTTC. It codes for CASSGMRGIETQYF.

CDR3 in amino acids: CATSDPKHGTDTQYF. CDR3 coding DNA: TGTGCCACCAGTGATCCCAAACACGGAACGGATACGCAGTATTTT. The genes are TRBV24-1 and TRBJ2-3; D gene unclear. Germline V gene lookup returns CDR1 KGHDR and CDR2 SFDVKD. The CDR3 consists of 15 residues. V was shortened by 3 bases and J by 6 bases, with 15 bases between the two germline ends.

The sample holds a few counts of this clonotype. One end of the junction does not line up with germline, which may come from a read error. The genes are TRBV7-7 and TRBJ2-3; TRBD1 matches 9 bases. This CDR3 is 15 amino acids long. From germline, CDR1 is SSHAT and CDR2 FNYEAQ (reference sequence). The CDR3 DNA reads as TGTGCTAGCAGCGAACAGGGGGCCGGCACAGATACGCAGTATTTT. Protein sequence: CASSEQGAGTDTQYF.

The chain has TRBV20-1 and TRBJ2-1, with TRBD2 identical over 9 bases. Germline CDR1 reads DFQATT; CDR2 reads SNEGSKA (reference sequence). J was trimmed by 5 bases and V by 5 bases; bases with no gene match: 19. The CDR3 consists of 18 residues. The DNA for the CDR3 is TGCAGTGCTGCCCTTTGGGGAGCGGGAGGCCTCAGGGACAATGAGCAGTTCTTC. Protein: CSAALWGAGGLRDNEQFF.

A word on this clonotype: Sequence at one end of the junction differs from germline and may be a read error. The CDR3 is CASSQVPGTPLHF. The CDR3 region has the DNA TGTGCCAGCAGCCAAGTACCGGGGACACCCCTCCATTTT. The V gene is TRBV3-1, the J gene TRBJ1-6; D is perhaps TRBD1 (6 bases). The CDR3 has 13 residues. In germline, CDR1 is LGHDT, CDR2 YNNKEL (reference sequence).

This sequence joins TRBV12-3 or TRBV12-4 and TRBJ2-7; D is unclear. This CDR3 comprises 14 residues. The V gene lost 3 bases and the J gene lost 7 bases, with 16 bases spanning the gap. CDR3 coding DNA: TGTGCCAGCAGTTTGGATACTACAGAATCGGAGCAGTACTTC. This encodes CASSLDTTESEQYF.

This clonotype has just a few counts. The J gene is TRBJ1-4, the V gene TRBV7-2, with 9 bases aligning to TRBD1. V shed 3 bases and J 8 bases; nucleotides not matched to a gene: 4. CDR1 is SGHTA, CDR2 FQGNSA, per germline. This CDR3 has 14 residues. Here the CDR3 DNA reads TGTGCCAGCAGCTTGGACAGGGGCGGGGAAAAACTGTTTTTT. Protein: CASSLDRGGEKLFF.

CDR3 region: CASGRTGGRYEQYF. CDR3 sequence (DNA): TGTGCTAGTGGTCGGACAGGGGGTAGGTACGAGCAGTACTTC. V usage is TRBV12-5 and J usage is TRBJ2-7; 10 bases line up with TRBD1. This CDR3 is 14 amino acids long. The trim removed 5 bases at V and 4 bases at J, leaving 5 bases unmatched. Germline lookup yields CDR1 LGHNT and CDR2 FRNRAP.

This chain connects TRBV25-1 to TRBJ1-6, with a weak D call TRBD1 (5 bases). The CDR3 length is 14 residues. Germline values: CDR1 MGHDK, CDR2 SYGVNS. The V end lost 7 bases, the J end lost 5 bases, and 12 bases lay between the germline ends. The CDR3 sequence is CASMGRQHNSPLHF. The CDR3 DNA follows: TGTGCCAGCATGGGGCGCCAGCATAATTCACCCCTCCACTTT.

This clonotype showed up just once. The V gene is TRBV3-1, the J gene TRBJ2-3; 12 bases map to TRBD2. CDR1 and CDR2 (germline): LGHDT, YNNKEL (reference sequence). This CDR3 region has 16 residues. The V and J ends lost 4 bases and 6 bases, in that order; junction bases with no gene match: 8. CDR3 sequence (DNA): TGTGCCAGCAGCCCCCTCCGACTAGCGGGAGCCGATACGCAGTATTTT. As protein: CASSPLRLAGADTQYF.

The V call is TRBV19, the J call TRBJ1-1, with D unresolved. From germline, CDR1 is LNHDA and CDR2 SQIVND (reference sequence). Deletions cut 5 bases from V and 1 base from J, with 8 bases between. The CDR3 loop spans 13 amino acids. This CDR3 reads CASSLVWNTEAFF. The CDR3 bases are TGTGCCAGTAGTCTTGTGTGGAACACTGAAGCTTTCTTT.

This clonotype came up once. The chain joins TRBV12-5 to TRBJ1-3; no clear D. This CDR3 region has 11 residues. Trimming stripped 4 bases from V and 4 bases from J, with 2 bases between. CDR1 and CDR2 (germline): LGHNT, FRNRAP. The CDR3 protein is CASGSGNTIYF. The CDR3 DNA is TGTGCTAGTGGTTCGGGAAACACCATATATTTT.

The CDR3 here is CASSPNPTGRHNEQFF. DNA for the CDR3: TGCGCCAGCAGTCCTAATCCAACAGGGCGGCACAATGAGCAGTTCTTC. The rearrangement joins TRBV23-1 to TRBJ2-1, with D tentatively TRBD1 (6 bases). TRBV23-1 is known as an ORF, though its function is uncertain. The V end was cut by 4 bases, the J end by 5 bases, with 18 bases between. The CDR3 extends over 16 amino acids.

This clonotype came up a few times. The V call is TRBV29-1, the J call TRBJ2-7; 8 nucleotides line up with TRBD1. The germline CDR1 and CDR2 sequences are SQVTM and ANQGSEA. The CDR3 loop spans 14 amino acids. V lost 6 bases, J lost 7 bases, and 14 bases stayed unmatched. This CDR3 reads CSVAPGTGRGEQYF. CDR3 coding DNA: TGCAGCGTGGCGCCTGGGACAGGACGGGGGGAGCAGTACTTC.

The genes are TRBV3-1 and TRBJ2-7; 11 nucleotides match TRBD1. This CDR3 comprises 16 residues. The V gene's germline CDR1 is LGHDT and CDR2 YNNKEL (reference sequence). V shed 4 bases and J 3 bases; nucleotides not matched to a gene: 8. In nucleotides, the CDR3 is TGTGCCAGCAGCCTCTGGACGGGGACAGGGGGCTACGAGCAGTACTTC. Residues: CASSLWTGTGGYEQYF.

This sequence joins TRBV12-3 or TRBV12-4 and TRBJ1-5; TRBD1 agrees at 10 bases. The CDR3 contains 15 residues. J was trimmed by 5 bases and V by 6 bases; bases with no gene match: 7. The CDR3 sequence is CASSQEGTGDQPQHF. DNA of the CDR3: TGTGCCAGCAGCCAAGAAGGGACAGGGGATCAGCCCCAGCATTTT.

This chain joins TRBV19 and TRBJ2-7; the match to TRBD1 covers 8 bases. CDR1 and CDR2 from the germline V gene are LNHDA and SQIVND (reference sequence). With V trimmed by 4 bases and J by 3 bases, 8 bases remained unmatched. The CDR3 runs to 15 residues. DNA for the CDR3: TGTGCCAGTAGTACGACAGGGGACGCCCTCTACGAGCAGTACGTC. Translated, it gives CASSTTGDALYEQYV.

The V gene is TRBV7-2, the J gene TRBJ2-3; 8 bases match TRBD2. The germline CDR1 and CDR2 sequences are SGHTA and FQGNSA. V dropped 1 base and J dropped 5; count of bases not matched to a gene: 2. The CDR3 spans 14 residues. The chain's CDR3 is CASSLDGRGDTQYF. The DNA for the CDR3 is TGTGCCAGCAGCTTAGACGGGAGGGGAGATACGCAGTATTTT.

The chain employs TRBV13 and TRBJ1-1; D is unresolved. The CDR3 extends over 13 amino acids. The germline V and J ends were trimmed by 5 bases and 1 base, with 8 bases remaining between them. CDR1 is PRHDT, CDR2 FYEKMQ, per germline (reference sequence). This chain's CDR3 is CASSRYSNTEAFF. In DNA form, the CDR3 reads TGTGCCAGCAGCCGTTACTCGAACACTGAAGCTTTCTTT.

The chain joins TRBV10-3 to TRBJ1-5; 8 bases fit TRBD1. V gave up 2 bases and J gave up 6 bases; unmatched junction bases: 3. This CDR3 is 14 amino acids long. Germline V gives CDR1 ENHRY, CDR2 SYGVKD. The CDR3, as DNA: TGTGCCATCAGTGAGGGACAGGGAGGTCAGCCCCAGCATTTT. It is translated as CAISEGQGGQPQHF.

The V and J genes are TRBV20-1 and TRBJ2-1; 8 nucleotides match TRBD2. This CDR3 region has 15 residues. Germline CDR1 DFQATT, CDR2 SNEGSKA (reference sequence). V shed 3 bases and J 7 bases; nucleotides not matched to a gene: 11. CDR3: CSASMAAGGVNEQFF. For the CDR3, the DNA is TGCAGTGCTAGCATGGCCGCCGGGGGGGTAAATGAGCAGTTCTTC.

The chain recombines TRBV10-3 with TRBJ2-3; the D gene is possibly TRBD1 (5 bases). Trimming shortened V by 6 bases and J by 6 bases, and 13 bases separated the two germline ends. CDR3 length equals 13 residues. In germline, CDR1 is ENHRY, CDR2 SYGVKD. This chain's CDR3 is CAIRGHLLDTQYF. The CDR3 region has the DNA TGTGCCATCAGAGGACACCTACTCGATACGCAGTATTTT.

The chain couples TRBV5-1 to TRBJ1-1; D is unclear. Germline lookup yields CDR1 SGHRS and CDR2 YFSETQ. The V gene lost 6 bases and the J gene lost 8 bases, with 14 bases spanning the gap. The CDR3 runs 12 residues. CDR3 residues: CASTGYQGEAFF. The CDR3 region has the DNA TGCGCCAGCACCGGGTATCAAGGGGAAGCTTTCTTT. The entire variable domain, with the rest obtained from reference TRBV5-1 and TRBJ1-1, is as follows: KAGVTQTPRYLIKTRGQQVTLSCSPISGHRSVSWYQQTPGQGLQFLFEYFSETQRNKGNFPGRFSGRQFSNSRSEMNVSTLELGDSALYLCASTGYQGEAFFGQGTRLTVV.

This clonotype was counted once. The CDR3 region is CSASEYTDTQYF. The CDR3 coding sequence is TGCAGTGCTAGCGAATACACAGATACGCAGTATTTT. The rearrangement links TRBV20-1 to TRBJ2-3; the D is unclear. This CDR3 has 12 amino acids. The germline CDR1 and CDR2 sequences are DFQATT and SNEGSKA (reference sequence). V lost 3 bases to trimming and J lost 2 bases, with 6 bases between them.